This note documents a single T cell receptor (beta chain) sequence. The sample comes from a study of control samples from healthy donors and cancer patients. Sequenced by immunoSEQ multiplex PCR; TCRdb stores in-frame clones only, minus some. The table lists approximately 190,000 clones, roughly nine tenths of them singletons, with approximately 1.8% in the top ten. The source of this sequence is a man aged 30 to 45 in good health. Sequencing was done on a sample of blood.

CDR3 sequence reads: CASSLDGLNTEAFF. The CDR3 DNA reads TGTGCCAGCAGTCTGGACGGGTTGAACACTGAAGCTTTCTTT. The chain is built from TRBV6-6 and TRBJ1-1, with no clear D. CDR1 is MNHNY and CDR2 is SVGAGI in the germline V gene (reference sequence). This CDR3 has 14 amino acids. The germline V and J ends were trimmed by 5 bases and 0 bases, with 10 bases remaining between them.